This record covers a single T cell receptor beta chain. The assay was immunoSEQ multiplex PCR, and TCRdb's table has in-frame clones only and misses some. The data hold about 320,000 clones, with roughly 89% observed a single time. This record belongs to a study of blood T cell repertoires in COVID-19. Individuals aged roughly 18 to 95 years were recruited from approximately 22 US areas. In assigning cohorts, the study relied on participant-reported clinical history. The CDR3 sequence is 15 residues long. Trimming removed 2 bases at V and 2 bases at J, with 13 bases between. Germline lookup yields CDR1 SGHTA and CDR2 FQGNSA.

This clonotype was obtained from a man aged 55 to 69 who had recovered from COVID-19. Input material: PBMCs or T cells enriched from blood (not recorded which). This rearrangement joins TRBV7-2 to TRBJ2-7, with D hard to call. CDR3 protein: CASSLSLTLTYEQYF. The CDR3, as DNA: TGTGCCAGCAGCTTATCATTGACACTTACCTACGAGCAGTACTTC.